This entry is about one T cell receptor beta chain. Its antigen is still unknown. The sample holds no much larger clone one base away, and base qualities are not on file. This specimen comes from a study of cytomegalovirus exposure and HLA in healthy donors (dated 2017 in TCRdb). At the level of the whole study: According to an earlier analysis of 587 of the donors, about 190 million T cells yielded some 110 million unique TCR beta sequences and around 280 Gb of sequence data. All discovery cohort repertoires had been generated on a single sequencing platform. An earlier analysis of several hundred of the donors applied high-throughput TCR beta sequencing to assess whether each TCR beta V gene segment acted as functional or pseudogenic. HLA typing covered class I and class II loci at four-digit resolution. Along with the 666-subject first cohort, a separate validation cohort of over a hundred different subjects was used. Alongside the repertoire data, information on donor age, sex, ethnicity and CMV serostatus was compiled. Across some 400 genotyped donors of the cohort, an average of about 240,000 unique TCR beta nucleotide sequences per donor were sequenced, and 15% to 20% of those sequences were non-productive. A later genetic analysis used genome-wide SNP genotypes for 398 of the 666 donors, treating that subset as a discovery cohort. The number of donors typed differed by locus, with about 629-630 for A, B, C, DRB1 and DQB1, roughly 520 for DQA1, 600 to 610 for DPA1, and approximately 470 for DPB1. To predict cytomegalovirus infection status, the study combined high-throughput TCR immunosequencing, statistical association of individual TCRs with disease status, and machine learning. In a later analysis, previously published TCR beta repertoires from fewer than 750 donors were re-analyzed and high-resolution HLA genotyping was added so that TCR occurrence patterns could be studied. An early release covering around 630 HLA-typed donors comprised around 300 gigabases of sequencing data and roughly 85 million unique TCR sequences. Rather than using new phenotypic data, the later analysis identified candidate immune exposures from TCR beta sequences and from how often those sequences occurred across donors. The study was designed to test whether signatures of past pathogen exposure could be identified by cataloging public T cell receptors. Of the approximately 400 genotyped donors, 65% to 90% fell in the genetic ancestry cluster associated with self-reported Caucasian donors. Roughly 5 DR-DQ haplotypes were handled as single units for association and clustering, since linkage in the cohort was strong. The study profiled the T cell repertoires of 550 to 700 subjects by immunosequencing and related them to cytomegalovirus serostatus. General conclusions and limits of the study: The classifier was reported to diagnose cytomegalovirus status with high specificity and sensitivity in both the original and validation cohorts. CMV serostatus was the only immune exposure information available for the cohort. V-gene and J-gene trimming of TCR beta chains was associated with a missense DCLRE1C variant in a later genetic analysis, and the association was replicated in an independent cohort. In an earlier analysis of approximately 590 of the donors, most TCR beta V segments were observed in productive rearrangements about 90% or about 30% of the time, broadly matching IMGT annotations. In vitro tests confirmed that a few of the cytomegalovirus-associated TCR beta chains recognize cytomegalovirus antigens. Several of the top co-occurrence clusters appeared to be linked to parvovirus B19, influenza, CMV and Epstein-Barr virus, according to a later analysis. Assigning TCR associations to individual alleles was difficult when HLA alleles, especially DR and DQ, strongly co-occurred. Correlated functional status among segregating V segments might be attributable to linkage disequilibrium, but an unknown experimental factor could not be ruled out. Most CMV-associated TCR beta chains appeared to be HLA-restricted in a later analysis, and the HLA associations seemed to be driven largely by CMV exposure. Sequencing depth was assumed to be roughly uniform across donors in the presence/absence analyses, though that assumption may not hold. In a later analysis, the rate of TCR association differed among HLA loci, with DRB1 alleles having the most associated TCRs and HLA-C alleles having the fewest. Seventeen rarely observed V segments, including chromosome 9 orphons, were excluded from the earlier analysis of just under 600 of the donors because counts were too low. Only TCR beta chains were sequenced in this cohort, and the absence of alpha or paired-chain data limited detectable features. According to the authors, the approach could potentially be generalized to other disease states and immunological phenotypes. The 87-base-pair reads could not distinguish some IMGT-functional V segments, including TRBV6-2 and TRBV6-3, so those segments were excluded. HLA typing was unavailable for some donors at each locus, so association tests used only the typed subset. According to a later genetic analysis, donors in an Asian-associated ancestry cluster had fewer N-insertions in productive TCRs than the approximately 650-donor mean. Across donors, most TCR sequences were observed very rarely, whereas some public TCRs were present in many individuals. A cluster of highly shared sequence variants was judged likely to represent a technical artifact of the sequencing pipeline. Specific HLA alleles were associated with 15,000 to 20,000 TCR beta sequences at a false discovery rate of 0.05 in a later analysis. A total of about 150 TCR beta chains were listed by the study as associated with cytomegalovirus. A further reported finding was that TCR beta sequences accurately predicted the HLA-A and HLA-B alleles for most subjects in the first cohort. In a later analysis, HLA-associated TCR beta chains showed more clonal expansion and lower generation probabilities than non-associated chains that were equally common.

Library method: the immunoSEQ multiplex PCR assay. The multiplex PCR relied on a mix of 60 forward primers for TCR Vbeta segments and 13 reverse primers for TCR Jbeta segments. Amplification of the CDR3 region of rearranged TCR beta genes was performed with a multiplex PCR assay on genomic DNA. On the Illumina HiSeq System, the amplified TCR beta libraries were sequenced as 87-base-pair reads. On the study's bioinformatics: In a later analysis, tens of millions of unique TCR beta chains were counted across the approximately 670 repertoires, and around 10 million of these chains were shared by at least two donors. Raw reads were error-corrected and collapsed into unique sequences by a nearest-neighbor algorithm in which closely related sequences were merged to remove PCR and sequencing errors. To assign V, D and J gene segments, CDR3 sequences were aligned to IMGT reference sequences. Each retained sequence needed at least a six-nucleotide match to both a V gene segment and a J gene segment. A rearrangement counted as productive if the CDR3 had no stop codons and remained in frame with V and J, and every other rearrangement counted as non-productive. CDR3 was defined according to IMGT convention as the region running from the second conserved V-encoded cysteine to the conserved J-encoded phenylalanine. The earlier analysis of a few hundred of the donors excluded sequences that lacked an unambiguous match to a single V gene segment. In an earlier analysis of approximately 590 of the donors, a V segment was called functional when productive rearrangements were above 56.7%, and segregating when the standard deviation between donors exceeded 5%. A statistical classification framework was built to diagnose cytomegalovirus status from the catalog of TCR beta chain sequences. A later analysis assigned V and J genes by comparing TCR nucleotide sequences with IMGT/GENE-DB human TR gene sequences. A later analysis assigned CDR3 sequences and most-parsimonious VDJ recombination scenarios with the TCRdist pipeline. A later analysis defined each TCR beta chain by its CDR3 amino acid sequence plus V-gene family, and excluded reads lacking a unique V-gene family. As a way to deal with suspected cross-contamination and a sequencing artifact, a later analysis dropped over 550 nucleotide sequences that were highly shared and had low generation probability. In a later analysis, a clonal expansion index was calculated for each public chain from normalized within-repertoire ranks of inferred template counts. A later analysis computed generation probabilities with a VDJ recombination model fitted to out-of-frame rearrangements, and checked the results against IGoR. In a later analysis, TCR-TCR, TCR-HLA and TCR-CMV co-occurrence was scored with hypergeometric tests, and a repertoire-size bias correction was applied to TCR pairs. To estimate false discovery rates, a later analysis permuted the HLA or CMV assignments 20 times. In a later analysis, co-occurring TCRs were grouped using DBSCAN, with TCRdist sequence similarity added in when clustering inside HLA-allele-positive subsets. Repertoires with fewer than 30,000 or more than 120,000 public chains were left out of co-occurrence clustering, as were about five repertoires with anomalous nucleotide sharing. The table was pulled from immuneACCESS by TCRdb, which kept in-frame rearrangements only. Such tables lose some clones; where checked, under half of the loss comes from unresolved V genes, and the rest has no known cause. V, J and clone size derive from that table, while D and trimming were established from the DNA sequence. This sample has approximately 160,000 clones in its table, and about 85% of those were observed once. Of the sample, approximately 1.2% falls within the top ten clones.

The cohort comprised approximately 700 healthy bone marrow donors. All cohort members were sampled while nominally healthy, although unrecorded immune exposures were likely present. The donor tested CMV seropositive, placing the donor among the 289 seropositive members of the cohort. Each donor provided a peripheral blood sample, and peripheral blood mononuclear cells were used for TCR beta sequencing. Genomic DNA extraction from the blood cell samples was performed with the Qiagen DNeasy Blood Extraction Kit. The CDR1 and CDR2 encoded by the germline V gene (reference sequence) are SEHNR and FQNEAQ. From the cysteine through the phenylalanine, the CDR3 covers 16 amino acids. Only the CDR3 part of the read is kept: 48 bases, read in frame from the first base. Trimming accounts for 5 bases at V and 4 bases at J, while the number of junction bases matched to no gene is 7.

The sequenced sample consisted of PBMCs. This chain joins TRBV7-9 to TRBJ2-1, and 11 bases in between align with TRBD2. This receptor was identified in a man aged 45-60 years in good health and CMV-seropositive. The DNA sequence follows: TGTGCCAGCAGCACTAGCGGGGGCCCTGGATACAATGAGCAGTTCTTC. It translates as CASSTSGGPGYNEQFF.